This T cell receptor (beta chain) was obtained from a study of blood T cell repertoires in COVID-19. Background on the study: Samples of COVID-19 (acute and convalescent) were obtained from the United States, Italy and Spain.

Seattle participants joined during active infection and were tracked over time. Source study methods: How many nucleated cells were present was estimated from reference gene primer amplification. TCRdb keeps only in-frame clones here, not all; method: immunoSEQ multiplex PCR. For V, J and clone size, that table is used; D and trimming come from the DNA. The sample consists of 87,000 or so clones, less than 95% of them appearing once. The TCR originated in a man younger than 35 with COVID-19, enrolled during active disease. Sequenced input: peripheral blood.

CDR3 nucleotide sequence: TGTGCCAGCAGCGTAGCTGGGGGCCTTTACAATGAGCAGTTCTTC. It translates to CASSVAGGLYNEQFF. J is TRBJ2-1 and V is TRBV9; D possibly corresponds to TRBD1 (6 bases). This CDR3 has 15 residues. The germline V gene encodes CDR1 SGDLS and CDR2 YYNGEE. V lost 0 bases, J lost 4 bases, and 11 bases lay in between.